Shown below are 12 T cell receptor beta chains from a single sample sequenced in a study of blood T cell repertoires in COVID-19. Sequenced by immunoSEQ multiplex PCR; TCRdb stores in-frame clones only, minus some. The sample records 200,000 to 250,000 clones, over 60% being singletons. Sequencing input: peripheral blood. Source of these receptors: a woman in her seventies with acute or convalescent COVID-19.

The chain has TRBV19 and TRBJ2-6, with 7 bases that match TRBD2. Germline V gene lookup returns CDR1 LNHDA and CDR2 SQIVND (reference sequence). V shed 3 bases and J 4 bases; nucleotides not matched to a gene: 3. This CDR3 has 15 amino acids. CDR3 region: CASSIGGSGANVLTF. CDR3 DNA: TGTGCCAGTAGTATCGGGGGGTCCGGGGCCAACGTCCTGACTTTC.

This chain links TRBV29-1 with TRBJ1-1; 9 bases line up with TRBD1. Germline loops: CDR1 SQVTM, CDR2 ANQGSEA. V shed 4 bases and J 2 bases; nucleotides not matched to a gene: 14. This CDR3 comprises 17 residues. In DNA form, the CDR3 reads TGCAGCGTTGGCGATTACAGGGGGCGCAGGATAAACACTGAAGCTTTCTTT. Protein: CSVGDYRGRRINTEAFF.

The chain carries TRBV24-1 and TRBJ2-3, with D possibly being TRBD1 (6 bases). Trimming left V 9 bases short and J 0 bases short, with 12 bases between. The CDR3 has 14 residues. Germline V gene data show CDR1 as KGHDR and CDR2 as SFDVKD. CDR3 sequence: CATGDTPSTDTQYF. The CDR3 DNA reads TGTGCCACCGGGGACACCCCTAGCACAGATACGCAGTATTTT.

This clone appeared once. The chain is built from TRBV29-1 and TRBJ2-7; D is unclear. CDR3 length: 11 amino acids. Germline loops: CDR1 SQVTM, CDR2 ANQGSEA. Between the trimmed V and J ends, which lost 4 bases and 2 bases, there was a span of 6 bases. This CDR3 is CSVGSAYEQYF. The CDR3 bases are TGCAGCGTTGGTTCTGCCTACGAGCAGTACTTC.

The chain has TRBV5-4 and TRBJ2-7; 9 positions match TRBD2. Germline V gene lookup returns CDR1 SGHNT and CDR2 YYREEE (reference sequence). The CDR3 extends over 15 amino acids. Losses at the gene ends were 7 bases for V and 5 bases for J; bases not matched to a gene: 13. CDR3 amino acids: CASSTGASGANEQYF. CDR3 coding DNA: TGTGCCAGCTCCACTGGGGCTAGCGGGGCCAACGAGCAGTACTTC.

Here the CDR3 reads CASKKGQLGANVLTF. CDR3 DNA sequence: TGTGCCAGCAAAAAAGGACAGCTCGGGGCCAACGTCCTGACTTTC. The V call is TRBV28, the J call TRBJ2-6, with D perhaps TRBD1 (6 bases). CDR3 length: 15 amino acids. V was shortened by 7 bases and J by 4 bases, with 14 bases between the two germline ends. Germline V gene sequence: CDR1 MDHEN, CDR2 SYDVKM.

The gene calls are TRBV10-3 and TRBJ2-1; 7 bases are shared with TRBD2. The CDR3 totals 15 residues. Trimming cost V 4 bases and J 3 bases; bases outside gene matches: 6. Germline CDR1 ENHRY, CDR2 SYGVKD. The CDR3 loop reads CAISALAGDYNEQFF. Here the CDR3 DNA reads TGTGCCATCAGTGCCCTGGCGGGAGACTACAATGAGCAGTTCTTC.

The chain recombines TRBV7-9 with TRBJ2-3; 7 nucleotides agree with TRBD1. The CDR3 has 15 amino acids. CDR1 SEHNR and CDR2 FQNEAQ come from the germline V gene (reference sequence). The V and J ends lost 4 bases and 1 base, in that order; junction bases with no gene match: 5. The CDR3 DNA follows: TGTGCCAGCAGCTCCGACAGGGTCCGCACAGATACGCAGTATTTT. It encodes CASSSDRVRTDTQYF.

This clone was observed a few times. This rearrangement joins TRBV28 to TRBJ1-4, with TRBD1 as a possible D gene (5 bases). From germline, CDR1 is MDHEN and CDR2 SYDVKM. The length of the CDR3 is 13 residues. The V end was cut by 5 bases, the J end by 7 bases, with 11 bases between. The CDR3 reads CASSDGQIEKLFF. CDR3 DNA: TGTGCCAGCAGTGACGGACAAATTGAAAAACTGTTTTTT.

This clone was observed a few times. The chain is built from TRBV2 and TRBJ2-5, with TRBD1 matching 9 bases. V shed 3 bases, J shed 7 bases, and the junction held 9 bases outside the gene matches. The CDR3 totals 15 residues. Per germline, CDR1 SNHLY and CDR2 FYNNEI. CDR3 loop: CASSDGTGRGVTQYF. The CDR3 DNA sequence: TGTGCCAGCAGTGACGGGACAGGGAGAGGTGTGACCCAGTACTTC.

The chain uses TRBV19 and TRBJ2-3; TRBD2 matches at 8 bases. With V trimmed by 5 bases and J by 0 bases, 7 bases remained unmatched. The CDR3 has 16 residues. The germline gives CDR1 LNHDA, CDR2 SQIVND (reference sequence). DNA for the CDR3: TGTGCCAGTAGTGTCCGACTAGCGCTTAGCACAGATACGCAGTATTTT. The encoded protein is CASSVRLALSTDTQYF.

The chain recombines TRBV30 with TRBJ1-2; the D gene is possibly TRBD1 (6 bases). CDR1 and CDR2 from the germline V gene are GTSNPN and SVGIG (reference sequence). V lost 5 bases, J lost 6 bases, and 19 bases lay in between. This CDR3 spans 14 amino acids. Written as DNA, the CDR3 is TGTGCCTGGGCCGGGACACTCGTAGGGAATGGCTACACCTTC. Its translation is CAWAGTLVGNGYTF.